A single sample is the source of the 14 T cell receptor beta chains below, sequenced in a study of T-cell memory formation after mild COVID-19. TCRdb fed the 5' RACE reads into MiXCR, producing one record per CDR3 protein. The table includes approximately 180,000 distinct CDR3 sequences, 16% detected once. Sequenced material: PBMCs or a T cell subset sorted from them (not recorded which). The receptor source for this set is an adult woman who had mild COVID-19 (a few samples of this study predate the infection). Cell type and time point are not known.

This chain's CDR3 is CASSLATGGPSYNEQFF. Written as DNA, the CDR3 is TGCGCCAGCAGCTTGGCAACGGGGGGGCCGTCGTACAATGAGCAGTTCTTC. V gene TRBV5-1 combines with J gene TRBJ2-1; 8 bases agree with TRBD2. The length of the CDR3 is 17 residues. Unmatched junction bases numbered 9, after V lost 0 bases and J lost 4 bases. Germline assignment: CDR1 SGHRS and CDR2 YFSETQ. The entire variable domain, with the rest obtained from reference TRBV5-1 and TRBJ2-1, is as follows: KAGVTQTPRYLIKTRGQQVTLSCSPISGHRSVSWYQQTPGQGLQFLFEYFSETQRNKGNFPGRFSGRQFSNSRSEMNVSTLELGDSALYLCASSLATGGPSYNEQFFGPGTRLTVL.

A few counts support this clonotype. The CDR3, as DNA: TGCAGCGCTAGGACAGGGGTCGAAGAGACCCAGTACTTC. This gives the protein CSARTGVEETQYF. The rearrangement links TRBV29-1 to TRBJ2-5, with 9 bases aligning to TRBD1. Germline values: CDR1 SQVTM, CDR2 ANQGSEA. V was clipped by 7 bases and J by 3 bases; unmatched bases: 6. This CDR3 is built from 13 residues.

This clonotype has just a few counts. This chain links TRBV20-1 with TRBJ2-2, with TRBD2 identical over 10 bases. Per the germline V gene, CDR1 is DFQATT and CDR2 is SNEGSKA (reference sequence). CDR3 size: 16 residues. J gave up 3 bases and V 5 bases, and 9 bases lay outside the gene matches. Written as DNA, the CDR3 is TGCAGTGCTCCCCCATGGACTAGCGGTTACACCGGGGAGCTGTTTTTT. Encoded protein: CSAPPWTSGYTGELFF.

Here the CDR3 reads CASSSGLPGLNHEQFF. In DNA form, the CDR3 reads TGCGCCAGCAGCTCGGGATTACCGGGACTAAACCATGAGCAGTTCTTC. The rearrangement links TRBV5-1 to TRBJ2-1, with 7 bases fitting TRBD2. Germline trimming cut 3 bases from V and 8 bases from J; bases unmatched to any gene: 14. The germline V gene has CDR1 SGHRS and CDR2 YFSETQ. CDR3 length: 16 residues.

This clonotype was counted at least ten times. This chain uses TRBV7-2 with TRBJ2-1; D is undetermined. The CDR3 length is 12 residues. V was cut by 5 bases and J by 8 bases, with 10 bases left in between. Germline CDR1 reads SGHTA; CDR2 reads FQGNSA. The CDR3 loop is CASSIGIDEQFF. The DNA for the CDR3 is TGTGCCAGCAGCATTGGGATCGATGAGCAGTTCTTC.

V usage is TRBV12-3 or TRBV12-4 and J usage is TRBJ1-5, with D possibly TRBD1 on 5 matching bases. V lost 6 bases and J lost 7, with 19 bases in between. The CDR3 has 15 amino acids. In DNA, the CDR3 is TGTGCCAGCAGCCAGGATGGGGGAATAGGGCAGCCCCAGCATTTT. Its translation: CASSQDGGIGQPQHF.

The sample holds many counts of this clonotype. The rearrangement uses TRBV2 and TRBJ2-4; 9 nucleotides agree with TRBD2. V gave up 6 bases and J gave up 7 bases; unmatched junction bases: 10. The CDR3 extends over 15 amino acids. Germline V gene lookup returns CDR1 SNHLY and CDR2 FYNNEI. CDR3: CASRIEASGKNIQYF. The DNA of the CDR3 is TGTGCCAGCAGGATCGAGGCTAGCGGGAAGAACATTCAGTACTTC.

This clonotype showed up many times. Because the CDR3's place on the DNA is in doubt, the DNA is left out and the CDR3 is given as listed by TCRdb. The rearrangement uses TRBV29-1 and TRBJ2-7; the D call in the table, TRBD1, was not verified against the DNA. Termini included, the CDR3 measures 11 amino acids. Germline assignment: CDR1 SQVTM and CDR2 ANQGSEA. The CDR3 protein is CSVGDGSLKYF.

The table lists this clonotype with a few counts. The chain's CDR3 is CASRSPLAGNTDTQYF. CDR3 sequence (DNA): TGCGCCAGCAGATCGCCCCTAGCGGGGAACACAGATACGCAGTATTTT. The rearrangement joins TRBV5-1 to TRBJ2-3, with TRBD2 matching over 9 bases. V gave up 5 bases and J gave up 2 bases; unmatched junction bases: 9. The CDR3 sequence is 16 residues long. Germline V CDR1 and CDR2: SGHRS, YFSETQ.

The chain uses TRBV11-3 and TRBJ2-1; the D call may be TRBD1 or TRBD2 (5 bases each). Trimming cost V 8 bases and J 10 bases, with 12 bases left between them. This CDR3 has 11 residues. CDR1 is SGHNT and CDR2 is YENEEA in the germline V gene. The CDR3 spells CASQGVREQFF. CDR3 sequence (DNA): TGTGCCAGCCAGGGAGTTCGCGAGCAGTTCTTC.

This clonotype was counted a few times. V usage is TRBV29-1 and J usage is TRBJ1-1; D is unclear. The V end lost 8 bases, the J end lost 2 bases, and 15 bases lay between the germline ends. There are 13 residues in the CDR3. Germline CDR1 SQVTM, CDR2 ANQGSEA. The CDR3 sequence is CSFAGGPNTEAFF. The CDR3 coding sequence is TGCAGCTTCGCCGGTGGACCTAACACTGAAGCTTTCTTT.

This clonotype was counted between two and nine times. The chain couples TRBV7-2 to TRBJ1-5; TRBD1 matches at 7 bases. The germline gives CDR1 SGHTA, CDR2 FQGNSA. This CDR3 has 18 residues. Germline trimming cut 5 bases from V and 0 bases from J; bases unmatched to any gene: 13. Here the CDR3 DNA reads TGTGCCAGCAGCCTGGGGACAGCTCTGAGGGCTAGCAATCAGCCCCAGCATTTT. Its protein product is CASSLGTALRASNQPQHF.

The table lists this clonotype with many counts. J is TRBJ2-5 and V is TRBV7-9; maybe TRBD1 (5 bases). There are 13 residues in the CDR3. Germline V CDR1 and CDR2: SEHNR, FQNEAQ (reference sequence). Between the trimmed V and J ends, which lost 3 bases and 1 base, there was a span of 6 bases. The CDR3 DNA follows: TGTGCCAGCAGCTTCGACAGCCAAGAGACCCAGTACTTC. Translating it yields CASSFDSQETQYF.

The CDR3 DNA reads TGTGCCTGGTGGGGGGAACAGGGGTTGGACACTGAAGCTTTCTTT. This sequence encodes CAWWGEQGLDTEAFF. The V gene is TRBV30, the J gene TRBJ1-1; 7 bases agree with TRBD1. Germline assignment: CDR1 GTSNPN and CDR2 SVGIG (reference sequence). The CDR3 has 15 amino acids. J was trimmed by 3 bases and V by 5 bases; bases with no gene match: 12. The whole variable domain, filled in from reference TRBV30 and TRBJ1-1, reads SQTIHQWPATLVQPVGSPLSLECTVEGTSNPNLYWYRQAAGRGLQLLFYSVGIGQISSEVPQNLSASRPQDRQFILSSKKLLLSDSGFYLCAWWGEQGLDTEAFFGQGTRLTVV.